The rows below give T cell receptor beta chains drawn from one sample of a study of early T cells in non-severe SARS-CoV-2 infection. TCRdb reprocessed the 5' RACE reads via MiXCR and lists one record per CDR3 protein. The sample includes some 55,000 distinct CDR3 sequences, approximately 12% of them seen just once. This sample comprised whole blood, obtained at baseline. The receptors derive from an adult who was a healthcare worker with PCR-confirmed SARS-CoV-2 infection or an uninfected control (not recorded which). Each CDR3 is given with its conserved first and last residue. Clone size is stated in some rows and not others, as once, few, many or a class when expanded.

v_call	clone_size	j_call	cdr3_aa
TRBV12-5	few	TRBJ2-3	CASGLVRGSTTDTQYF
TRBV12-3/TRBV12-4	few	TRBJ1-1	CASSSGVSMNTEAFF
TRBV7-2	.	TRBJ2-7	CASSLGPLASTSYEQYF
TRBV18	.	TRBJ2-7	CASSPTGTHEQYF
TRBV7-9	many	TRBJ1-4	CASSLGGTTTNEKLFF
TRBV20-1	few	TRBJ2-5	CSAPSRRGAARETQYF
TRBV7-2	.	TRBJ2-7	CASSPLAGGRSYEQYF
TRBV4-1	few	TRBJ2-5	CASSQDREQETQYF
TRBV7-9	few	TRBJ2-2	CASSRDRGSGSLNTGELFF
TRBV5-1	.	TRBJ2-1	CASSLATGGPYNEQFF
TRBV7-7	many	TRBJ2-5	CASSPQFQETQYF
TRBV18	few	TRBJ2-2	CASSPELAGLTGELFF
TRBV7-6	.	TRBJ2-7	CASSPRAGSIYEQYF
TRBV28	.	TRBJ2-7	CASVWPGRDYEQYF
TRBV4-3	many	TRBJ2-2	CASSQDRTGLLSGELFF
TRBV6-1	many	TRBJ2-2	CASLLPPGQGGAGELFF
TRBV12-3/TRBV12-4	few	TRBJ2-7	CASRGGIYEQYF
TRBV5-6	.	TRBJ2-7	CASSLPFSYEQYF
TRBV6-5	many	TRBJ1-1	CASSYSNGPTEPFF
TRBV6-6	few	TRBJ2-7	CASSGRTGSSYEQYF
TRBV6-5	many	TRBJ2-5	CASRRQSYQETQYF
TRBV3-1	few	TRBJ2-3	CASSQPSNPDTQYF
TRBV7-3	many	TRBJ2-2	CASSIDRTNTGELFF
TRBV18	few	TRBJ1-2	CASSPGTPRGKEGYTF
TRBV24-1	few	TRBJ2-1	CATSLNRGENEQFF
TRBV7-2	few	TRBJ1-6	CASSLRGQGNSPLHF
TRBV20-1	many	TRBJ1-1	CSARGLEEMNTEAFF
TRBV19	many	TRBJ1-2	CASSISGTGFGYTF
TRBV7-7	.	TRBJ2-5	CASSLSSPETQYF
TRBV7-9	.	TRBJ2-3	CASSLVQGMSDTQYF
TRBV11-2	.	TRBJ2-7	CASSFTGGDEQYF
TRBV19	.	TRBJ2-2	CASAVVAFPGELFF
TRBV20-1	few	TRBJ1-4	CSASGSSGGHNEKLFF
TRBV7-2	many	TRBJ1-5	CASSLQGGDQPQHF
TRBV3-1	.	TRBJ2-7	CASSRGGVQYF
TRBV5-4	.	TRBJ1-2	CASTPPGNPGGYTF
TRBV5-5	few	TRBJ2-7	CASSWDGLDEQYF
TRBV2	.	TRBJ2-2	CASMAGPGELFF